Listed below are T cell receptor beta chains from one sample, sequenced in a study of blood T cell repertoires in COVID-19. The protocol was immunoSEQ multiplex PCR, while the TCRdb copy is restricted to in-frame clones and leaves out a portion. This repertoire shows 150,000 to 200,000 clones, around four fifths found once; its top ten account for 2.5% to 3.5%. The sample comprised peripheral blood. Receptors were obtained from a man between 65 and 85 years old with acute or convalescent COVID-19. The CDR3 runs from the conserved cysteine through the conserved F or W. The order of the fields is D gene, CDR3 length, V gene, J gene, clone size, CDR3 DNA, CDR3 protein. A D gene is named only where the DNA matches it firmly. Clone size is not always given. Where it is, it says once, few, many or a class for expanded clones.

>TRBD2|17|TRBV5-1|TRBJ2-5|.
TGCGCCAGCAGCTTCACGCCGAGCGCGGGGGGGCAAGAGACCCAGTACTTC
CASSFTPSAGGQETQYF
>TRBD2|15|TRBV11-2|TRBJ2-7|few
TGTGCCAGCAGCTTAGCGTGGGGGGGCTCCTACGAGCAGTACTTC
CASSLAWGGSYEQYF
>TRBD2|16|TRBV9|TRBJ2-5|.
TGTGCCAGCAGCGCCCAGGGAGCGGGGGGCCAAGAGACCCAGTACTTC
CASSAQGAGGQETQYF
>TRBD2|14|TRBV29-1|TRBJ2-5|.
TGCAGCGTTGATACTAGCGGGATCCAAGAGACCCAGTACTTC
CSVDTSGIQETQYF
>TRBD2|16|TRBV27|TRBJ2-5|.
TGTGCCAGCAGTACGGAGCGGGGGGGCCTTTGGGAGACCCAGTACTTC
CASSTERGGLWETQYF
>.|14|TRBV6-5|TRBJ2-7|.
TGTGCCAGCAGCAACCCCACAGAATGGGACGAGCAGTACTTC
CASSNPTEWDEQYF
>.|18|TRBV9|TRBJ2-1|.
TGTGCCAGCAGCGTATTTGTGGAGATTGTGCCGGGGATGAATGAGCAGTTCTTC
CASSVFVEIVPGMNEQFF
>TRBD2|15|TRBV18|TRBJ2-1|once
TGTGCCAGCTCACCGCTTAGCGGGAACTACAATGAGCAGTTCTTC
CASSPLSGNYNEQFF
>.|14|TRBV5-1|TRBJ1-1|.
TGCGCCAGCAAGGCTTCCGGGGAGAACACTGAAGCTTTCTTT
CASKASGENTEAFF
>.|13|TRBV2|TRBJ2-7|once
TGTGCCAGCAGGTATATCGGGACTCAGGAGCAGTACTTC
CASRYIGTQEQYF
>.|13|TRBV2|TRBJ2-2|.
TGTGCCAGCAGTGTTTTCGGTTCCGGGGAGCTGTTTTTT
CASSVFGSGELFF
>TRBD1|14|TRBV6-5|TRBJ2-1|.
TGTGCCAGCAGTTACTCGAGGACAGGCAATGAGCAGTTCTTC
CASSYSRTGNEQFF
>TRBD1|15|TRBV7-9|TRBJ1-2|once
TGTGCCAGCAGCCCTCCCGGGACAGGGTTGTATGGCTACACCTTC
CASSPPGTGLYGYTF
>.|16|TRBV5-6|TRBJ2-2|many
TGTGCCAGCAGCTTGGGGGACATCCCGAACACCGGGGAGCTGTTTTTT
CASSLGDIPNTGELFF
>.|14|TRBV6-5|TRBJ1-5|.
TGTGCCAGCAGTTACTCCGCGAGCAATCAGCCCCAGCATTTT
CASSYSASNQPQHF
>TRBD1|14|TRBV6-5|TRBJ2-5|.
TGTGCCAGCAGGCAAACAGGGGCAACGTGGACCCAGTACTTC
CASRQTGATWTQYF
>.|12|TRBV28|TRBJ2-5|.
TGTGCCAGCAGAGCGGCTTGGGAGACCCAGTACTTC
CASRAAWETQYF
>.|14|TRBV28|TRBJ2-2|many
TGTGCCACACACCCCGGGGTTTACACCGGGGAGCTGTTTTTT
CATHPGVYTGELFF
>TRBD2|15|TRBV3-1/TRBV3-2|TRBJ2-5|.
TGTGCCAGCAGACATCGAGCGGGGGGGAGAGAGACCCAGTACTTC
CASRHRAGGRETQYF
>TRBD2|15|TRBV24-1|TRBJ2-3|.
TGTGCCACCAGTGATACTAGCGGGGCGGGGTATACGCAGTATTTT
CATSDTSGAGYTQYF
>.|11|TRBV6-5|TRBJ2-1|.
TGTGCCAGCAGAGGACTAACAAATCAGTTCTTC
CASRGLTNQFF
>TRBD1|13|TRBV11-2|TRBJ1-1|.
TGTGCCAGCAGCCCCGGGACAGTAGCTGAAGCTTTCTTT
CASSPGTVAEAFF
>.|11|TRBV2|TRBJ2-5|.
TGTGCCAGCAGTTCCGAAGAGACCCAGTACTTC
CASSSEETQYF
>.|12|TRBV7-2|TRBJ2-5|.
TGTGCCAGCAGCTTAGAACGGGAGACCCAGTACTTC
CASSLERETQYF